The rows below give T cell receptor beta chains drawn from one sample of a study of cytomegalovirus exposure and HLA in healthy donors. Measured with immunoSEQ multiplex PCR; TCRdb has only the in-frame clones, and not every one. The sample carries more than 85,000 clones, around 60% recorded once. The specimen was PBMCs. Every receptor here comes from a human donor in good health. Both conserved end residues are part of each CDR3. The order of the fields is clone size, J gene, V gene, D gene, CDR3 protein, CDR3 DNA. The D gene is left open where the match is weak. Size is stated for part of the rows, as once, few or many counts, or as a class when the clone is expanded.

size: NA; J: TRBJ2-7; V: TRBV2; D: NA; CDR3: CASSVEAGAAYEQYF; DNA: TGTGCCAGCAGTGTTGAGGCAGGGGCGGCATACGAGCAGTACTTC
size: NA; J: TRBJ2-1; V: TRBV15; D: TRBD2; CDR3: CATSRELAGGPPSQFF; DNA: TGTGCCACCAGCAGAGAATTAGCGGGAGGGCCCCCATCGCAGTTCTTC
size: once; J: TRBJ1-1; V: TRBV7-6; D: NA; CDR3: CASSFFVEMFTEAFF; DNA: TGTGCCAGCAGCTTCTTCGTGGAGATGTTCACTGAAGCTTTCTTT
size: NA; J: TRBJ1-2; V: TRBV2; D: NA; CDR3: CAIEVGGGYTF; DNA: TGTGCCATCGAAGTAGGGGGTGGCTACACCTTC
size: NA; J: TRBJ2-7; V: TRBV5-6; D: NA; CDR3: CASSLSPYEQYF; DNA: TGTGCCAGCAGCTTGTCTCCCTACGAGCAGTACTTC
size: NA; J: TRBJ1-1; V: TRBV11-2; D: TRBD1; CDR3: CASSYLQGYTEAFF; DNA: TGTGCCAGCAGCTACCTACAGGGGTACACTGAAGCTTTCTTT
size: NA; J: TRBJ1-1; V: TRBV7-8; D: TRBD1; CDR3: CASSNPTGIDTEAFF; DNA: TGTGCCAGCAGCAACCCGACAGGGATTGACACTGAAGCTTTCTTT
size: NA; J: TRBJ2-3; V: TRBV18; D: NA; CDR3: CASSPGGPLTDTQYF; DNA: TGTGCCAGCTCACCCGGGGGGCCACTCACAGATACGCAGTATTTT
size: NA; J: TRBJ2-5; V: TRBV18; D: TRBD1; CDR3: CASETGTGVETQYF; DNA: TGTGCCAGCGAGACCGGGACAGGGGTTGAGACCCAGTACTTC
size: NA; J: TRBJ2-5; V: TRBV18; D: NA; CDR3: CASSPPGALARQETQYF; DNA: TGTGCCAGCTCACCACCTGGAGCGTTAGCCCGCCAAGAGACCCAGTACTTC
size: NA; J: TRBJ2-3; V: TRBV15; D: TRBD2; CDR3: CATSRGRAGGNTQYF; DNA: TGTGCCACCAGCAGAGGGCGAGCGGGAGGGAATACGCAGTATTTT
size: NA; J: TRBJ1-2; V: TRBV19; D: NA; CDR3: CASSRDTYGYTF; DNA: TGTGCCAGTAGCCGGGACACCTATGGCTACACCTTC
size: NA; J: TRBJ1-4; V: TRBV19; D: NA; CDR3: CASSILPVSTNEKLFF; DNA: TGTGCCAGTAGTATTTTGCCAGTCTCAACTAATGAAAAACTGTTTTTT
size: NA; J: TRBJ2-7; V: TRBV10-2; D: NA; CDR3: CASRRGASYEQYF; DNA: TGCGCCAGCCGCAGGGGCGCGTCCTACGAGCAGTACTTC
size: few; J: TRBJ2-7; V: TRBV7-9; D: NA; CDR3: CASSSGRERRYF; DNA: TGTGCCAGCAGCTCGGGCCGGGAAAGACGGTACTTC
size: NA; J: TRBJ1-1; V: TRBV6-5; D: NA; CDR3: CASSRSLNTEAFF; DNA: TGTGCCAGCAGTAGGAGTTTGAACACTGAAGCTTTCTTT
size: NA; J: TRBJ2-3; V: TRBV5-1; D: NA; CDR3: CASSSIQGSTDTQYF; DNA: TGCGCCAGCAGCTCGATACAGGGATCCACAGATACGCAGTATTTT
size: NA; J: TRBJ2-2; V: TRBV11-2; D: NA; CDR3: CASSLLWLDRTGELFF; DNA: TGTGCCAGCAGCTTATTATGGCTAGATCGCACCGGGGAGCTGTTTTTT
size: NA; J: TRBJ2-1; V: TRBV2; D: NA; CDR3: CAKSGLGDNEQFF; DNA: TGTGCCAAAAGCGGGTTAGGGGACAATGAGCAGTTCTTC
size: once; J: TRBJ2-5; V: TRBV5-4; D: NA; CDR3: CASSLDSDQETQYF; DNA: TGTGCCAGCAGCTTGGATTCAGACCAAGAGACCCAGTACTTC
size: NA; J: TRBJ1-1; V: TRBV9; D: NA; CDR3: CASSRDTNTEAFF; DNA: TGTGCCAGCAGCCGGGACACGAACACTGAAGCTTTCTTT
size: NA; J: TRBJ1-6; V: TRBV4-1; D: NA; CDR3: CASSQDLIGSPGWVNSPLHF; DNA: TGCGCCAGCAGCCAAGATCTGATCGGGAGCCCCGGGTGGGTTAATTCACCCCTCCACTTT
size: NA; J: TRBJ2-1; V: TRBV7-3; D: TRBD2; CDR3: CASSLEAGGPNEQFF; DNA: TGTGCCAGCAGCTTAGAGGCGGGAGGGCCAAATGAGCAGTTCTTC
size: NA; J: TRBJ2-3; V: TRBV7-8; D: TRBD2; CDR3: CASSLAGDPTDTQYF; DNA: TGTGCCAGCAGCCTAGCGGGAGACCCCACAGATACGCAGTATTTT
size: NA; J: TRBJ2-6; V: TRBV7-9; D: NA; CDR3: CASSLEGSGANVLTF; DNA: TGTGCCAGCAGCTTGGAGGGCTCTGGGGCCAACGTCCTGACTTTC
size: NA; J: TRBJ2-7; V: TRBV4-1; D: TRBD2; CDR3: CASSQGLAGGTYEQYF; DNA: TGCGCCAGCAGCCAAGGATTAGCGGGAGGGACCTACGAGCAGTACTTC